This TCR beta chain was sequenced for a study of blood T cell repertoires in COVID-19. Across the study: Samples came from the United States, Italy and Spain, spanning acute and convalescent COVID-19. T cells, B-cell-depleted T cells, or PBMCs provided the cDNA or gDNA that served as material.

This CDR3 has 14 amino acids. Germline V gene lookup returns CDR1 SGDLS and CDR2 YYNGEE. Trimming took 0 bases from V and 8 from J; bases not matched to a gene: 5. In the authors' methods: Reference gene primer amplification yielded estimated nucleated cell counts. This table comes from immunoSEQ multiplex PCR, and its TCRdb copy is limited to in-frame clones, with some not included. V, J and clone size are those of that table, while D and trimming were read from the DNA. The repertoire consists of some 250,000 clones, with about 73% occurring once and the leading ten covering 2.5% to 4%. This receptor was identified in a woman of 80 years or more with acute or convalescent COVID-19. The chain combines TRBV9 with TRBJ1-3, with TRBD1 identical over 7 bases. Sequencing was performed on peripheral blood. The CDR3 region is CASSVGTGHDTIYF. CDR3 DNA: TGTGCCAGCAGCGTAGGGACAGGTCATGACACCATATATTTT.